This TCR beta chain is from a study of blood T cell repertoires in COVID-19. Study background: The origin of the acute and convalescent COVID-19 samples was the United States, Italy and Spain. From T cells, B-cell-depleted T cells, or PBMCs came the material, which was cDNA or gDNA.

In the source study's methods: By means of reference gene primer amplification, nucleated cell counts were estimated. Using immunoSEQ multiplex PCR, the repertoire was profiled, and TCRdb retains in-frame clones only, with some absent. That table is the source of V, J and clone size, and D and trimming were worked out from the DNA. The table has over 200,000 clones, 83% seen once. The V and J ends lost 2 bases and 7 bases, in that order; junction bases with no gene match: 10. This CDR3 is 16 amino acids long. The V gene's germline CDR1 is SGHTA and CDR2 FQGNSA. Sample: peripheral blood. The origin of this receptor is an elderly man with acute or convalescent COVID-19. This chain joins TRBV7-2 and TRBJ1-2, with 10 bases that match TRBD1. CDR3 region: CASSLLNPGTGAGYTF. The CDR3 DNA sequence: TGTGCCAGCAGCTTACTAAATCCAGGGACAGGGGCTGGCTACACCTTC.